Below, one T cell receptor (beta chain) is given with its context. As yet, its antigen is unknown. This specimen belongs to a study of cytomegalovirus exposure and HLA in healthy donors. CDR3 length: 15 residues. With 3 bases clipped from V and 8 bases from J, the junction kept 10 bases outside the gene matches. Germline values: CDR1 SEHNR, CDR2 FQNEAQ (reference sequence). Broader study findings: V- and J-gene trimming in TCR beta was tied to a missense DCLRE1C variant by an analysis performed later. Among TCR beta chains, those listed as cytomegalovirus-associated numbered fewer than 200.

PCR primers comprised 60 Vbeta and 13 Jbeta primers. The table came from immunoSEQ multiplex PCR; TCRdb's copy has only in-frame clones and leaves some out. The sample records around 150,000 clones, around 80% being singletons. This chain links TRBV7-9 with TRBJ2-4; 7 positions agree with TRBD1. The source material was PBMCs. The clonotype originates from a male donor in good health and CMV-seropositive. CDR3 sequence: CASSFGKTGNHIQYF. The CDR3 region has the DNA TGTGCCAGCAGCTTTGGCAAGACAGGGAATCACATTCAGTACTTC.